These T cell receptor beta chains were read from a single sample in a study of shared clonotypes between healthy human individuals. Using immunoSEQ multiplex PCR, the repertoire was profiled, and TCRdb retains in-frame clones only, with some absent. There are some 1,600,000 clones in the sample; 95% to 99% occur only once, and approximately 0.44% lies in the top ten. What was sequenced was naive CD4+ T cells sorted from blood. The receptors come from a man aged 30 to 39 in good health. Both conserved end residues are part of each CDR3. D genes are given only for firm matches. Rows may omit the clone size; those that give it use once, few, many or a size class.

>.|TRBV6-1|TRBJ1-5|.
CASSPLVGPQHF
TGTGCCAGCAGTCCTTTAGTTGGGCCCCAGCATTTT
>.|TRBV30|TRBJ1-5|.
CAWSSGGSSGQPQHF
TGTGCCTGGAGTTCCGGAGGGAGCAGCGGTCAGCCCCAGCATTTT
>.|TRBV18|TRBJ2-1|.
CASSPQPRGSANEQFF
TGTGCCAGCTCACCACAACCCCGAGGTAGCGCGAATGAGCAGTTCTTC
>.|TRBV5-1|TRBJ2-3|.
CASSVSSIDTQYF
TGCGCCAGCAGCGTTTCTAGTATAGATACGCAGTATTTT
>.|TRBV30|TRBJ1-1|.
CAWKSPGNTEAFF
TGTGCCTGGAAGTCCCCCGGGAACACTGAAGCTTTCTTT
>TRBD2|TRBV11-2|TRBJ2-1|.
CASSLGLAGDAYNEQFF
TGTGCCAGCAGCTTAGGGCTAGCGGGGGACGCCTACAATGAGCAGTTCTTC
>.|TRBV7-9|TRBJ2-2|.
CASSHDRPRRTGELFF
TGTGCCAGCAGCCACGACAGGCCCCGGAGGACCGGGGAGCTGTTTTTT
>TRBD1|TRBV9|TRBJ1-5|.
CASSATGGGQPQHF
TGTGCCAGCAGCGCGACAGGGGGCGGGCAGCCCCAGCATTTT
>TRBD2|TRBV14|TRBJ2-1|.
CASSLRTSGRRNEQFF
TGTGCCAGCAGCCTACGAACTAGCGGGAGAAGAAATGAGCAGTTCTTC
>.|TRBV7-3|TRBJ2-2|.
CASKSEGNDGELFF
TGTGCCAGTAAATCCGAGGGCAATGACGGGGAGCTGTTTTTT
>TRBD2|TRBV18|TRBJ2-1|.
CASSPGLAGKSSYNEQFF
TGTGCCAGCTCACCTGGTTTAGCGGGCAAAAGCTCCTACAATGAGCAGTTCTTC
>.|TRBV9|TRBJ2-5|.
CASSVGRGSETQYF
TGTGCCAGCAGCGTAGGACGGGGTTCAGAGACCCAGTACTTC
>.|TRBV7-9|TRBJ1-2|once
CASSLDAGLGYTF
TGTGCCAGCAGCTTAGATGCGGGTTTAGGCTACACCTTC
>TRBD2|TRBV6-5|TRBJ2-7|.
CASSFTGTSVSYEQYF
TGTGCCAGCAGTTTCACCGGGACTAGCGTTTCCTACGAGCAGTACTTC
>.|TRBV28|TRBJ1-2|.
CASSSPTKGYTF
TGTGCCAGCAGTTCGCCGACGAAAGGCTACACCTTC
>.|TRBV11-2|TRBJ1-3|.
CASSFTQSRSGNTIYF
TGTGCCAGCAGCTTTACCCAAAGCCGCTCTGGAAACACCATATATTTT
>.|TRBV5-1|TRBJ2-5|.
CASSLDVGGYETQYF
TGCGCCAGCAGCTTGGATGTGGGAGGATATGAGACCCAGTACTTC
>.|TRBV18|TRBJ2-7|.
CASSPSSGGVEQYF
TGTGCCAGCTCACCGTCGAGTGGGGGAGTCGAGCAGTACTTC
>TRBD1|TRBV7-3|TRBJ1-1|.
CASSPMGQVNTEAFF
TGTGCCAGCAGCCCCATGGGACAGGTGAACACTGAAGCTTTCTTT
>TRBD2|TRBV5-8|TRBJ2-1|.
CASSLEGLAGGPHNEQFF
TGTGCCAGCAGCTTGGAGGGACTAGCGGGAGGCCCCCACAATGAGCAGTTCTTC
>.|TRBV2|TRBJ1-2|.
CASTRNARTGTGKGGYTF
TGTGCCAGCACGAGAAACGCTCGTACCGGGACGGGGAAAGGTGGCTACACCTTC
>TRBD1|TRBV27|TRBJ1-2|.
CASSLSTGGAAAYGYTF
TGTGCCAGCAGTTTATCGACAGGGGGCGCAGCGGCCTATGGCTACACCTTC
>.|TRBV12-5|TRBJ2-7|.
CASGCSGETYEQYF
TGTGCTAGTGGTTGTAGCGGAGAGACCTACGAGCAGTACTTC
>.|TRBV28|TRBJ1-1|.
CASSLKGAEAFF
TGTGCCAGCAGTTTGAAGGGGGCTGAAGCTTTCTTT
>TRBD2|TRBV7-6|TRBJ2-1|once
CASSAIRLAGVSYNEQFF
TGTGCCAGCAGCGCGATAAGACTAGCGGGAGTGTCCTACAATGAGCAGTTCTTC
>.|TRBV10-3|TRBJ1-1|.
CAISTGHYEAFF
TGTGCCATCAGTACCGGACATTATGAAGCTTTCTTT
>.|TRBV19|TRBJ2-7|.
CASSNPSYEQYF
TGTGCCAGTAGTAACCCAAGTTACGAGCAGTACTTC
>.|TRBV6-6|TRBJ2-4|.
CASRLSSGGINIQYF
TGTGCCAGCAGACTGTCGTCAGGGGGGATAAACATTCAGTACTTC
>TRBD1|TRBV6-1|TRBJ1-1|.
CASRTTGRLDTEAFF
TGTGCCAGCAGGACGACAGGGAGGTTGGACACTGAAGCTTTCTTT
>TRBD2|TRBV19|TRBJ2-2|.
CASSTSLLATRSGELFF
TGTGCCAGTAGTACCTCCCTACTAGCGACTAGATCCGGGGAGCTGTTTTTT
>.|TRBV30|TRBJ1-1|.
CAWQAENLVNTEAFF
TGTGCCTGGCAGGCGGAAAACCTCGTGAACACTGAAGCTTTCTTT